The clone carrying this T cell receptor beta chain was observed a few times. For the second PCR, which ran for roughly 6 to 12 cycles, a sample-barcoded 5' primer and a J-beta primer mix were used. TCRdb passed the 5' RACE reads through MiXCR, listing each CDR3 protein once. In the table there are hundreds of thousands of distinct CDR3 sequences, 21% of which are singletons. The V gene end was trimmed by 3 bases and the J gene end by 3 bases; junction bases not matched to a gene: 2. Germline CDR1 reads DFQATT; CDR2 reads SNEGSKA (reference sequence). This CDR3 contains 13 residues. The data are from a study of blood T cells in healthy people across ages.

Sequencing was performed on blood. The sequence came from a man between 65 and 79 years old in good health. V usage is TRBV20-1 and J usage is TRBJ2-7, with 10 bases that match TRBD2. This CDR3 reads CSASKREGYEQYF. The CDR3 DNA follows: TGCAGTGCTAGTAAGCGGGAGGGCTACGAGCAGTACTTC.